The 23 T cell receptor beta chains below come from one sample, sequenced in a study of OX40 agonist ivuxolimab in advanced cancers. Assay: immunoSEQ multiplex PCR; the TCRdb copy retains only in-frame clones and omits some. This table has about 69,000 clones, approximately 84% appearing once. This specimen was CD4+ or CD8+ T cells sorted from blood, taken in a trial of the OX40 agonist ivuxolimab. Receptors were obtained from an adult with an advanced solid tumor such as melanoma, head and neck, liver or kidney cancer.

The V gene is TRBV7-2, the J gene TRBJ2-1; 10 bases map to TRBD2. Germline loops: CDR1 SGHTA, CDR2 FQGNSA. Losses at the gene ends were 5 bases for V and 4 bases for J; bases not matched to a gene: 17. The CDR3 runs to 19 residues. CDR3 sequence reads: CASSHPVRGASGRYNEQFF. CDR3 bases: TGTGCCAGCAGCCATCCGGTTAGGGGGGCTAGCGGGAGATACAATGAGCAGTTCTTC.

The genes are TRBV7-2 and TRBJ2-3; 8 bases map to TRBD2. The CDR3 has 15 residues. Germline V lookup: CDR1 SGHTA, CDR2 FQGNSA. The V segment lost 0 bases and the J segment 6 bases; nucleotides outside the gene matches: 5. The CDR3 here is CASSLAGGGMDTQYF. The CDR3 DNA is TGTGCCAGCAGCTTAGCGGGCGGGGGGATGGATACGCAGTATTTT.

The rearrangement uses TRBV19 and TRBJ1-2, with 9 positions matching TRBD1. The J segment lost 9 bases and the V segment lost 4 bases, leaving 6 bases of the junction unmatched. There are 13 residues in the CDR3. CDR1 LNHDA and CDR2 SQIVND come from the germline V gene (reference sequence). The CDR3 protein is CASSTGQGGSYTF. In nucleotides, the CDR3 is TGTGCCAGTAGTACGGGACAGGGAGGAAGCTACACCTTC.

V gene TRBV7-9 combines with J gene TRBJ2-3; D might be TRBD2 (5 bases). The CDR3 is 14 residues long. Trimming removed 3 bases from V and 2 bases from J, with 9 bases in between. The germline V gene encodes CDR1 SEHNR and CDR2 FQNEAQ (reference sequence). The CDR3 coding sequence is TGTGCCAGCAGCTTTAGGACTGACACAGATACGCAGTATTTT. Amino acid sequence: CASSFRTDTDTQYF.

This rearrangement joins TRBV7-9 to TRBJ2-3; D is ambiguous. Germline loops: CDR1 SEHNR, CDR2 FQNEAQ (reference sequence). Between the trimmed V and J ends, which lost 2 bases and 4 bases, there was a span of 10 bases. This CDR3 contains 14 residues. This chain's CDR3 is CASSLRNAADTQYF. In nucleotides, the CDR3 is TGTGCCAGCAGCTTACGCAATGCAGCAGATACGCAGTATTTT.

The genes are TRBV5-8 and TRBJ1-1, with D possibly being TRBD1 (5 bases). The CDR3 length is 14 residues. In germline, CDR1 is SGHTS, CDR2 YDEGEE. The V and J ends lost 0 bases and 3 bases respectively, with 9 bases between them. CDR3 in amino acids: CASSLGQRDTEAFF. The DNA of the CDR3 is TGTGCCAGCAGCTTGGGACAGCGTGACACTGAAGCTTTCTTT.

V is TRBV19 and J is TRBJ1-5, with no clear D. V was clipped by 3 bases and J by 2 bases, with 14 bases between them. From germline, CDR1 is LNHDA and CDR2 SQIVND (reference sequence). This CDR3 comprises 16 residues. The DNA of the CDR3 is TGTGCCAGTAGTATTTTATCGGGGTCTGGCAATCAGCCCCAGCATTTT. The encoded protein is CASSILSGSGNQPQHF.

This clone was seen only once. The CDR3 DNA is TGTGCCAGCAGTGAACATGGGGGGCGGAACACTGAAGCTTTCTTT. Encoded protein: CASSEHGGRNTEAFF. V usage is TRBV25-1 and J usage is TRBJ1-1; tentatively, D is TRBD1 (6 bases). The V and J ends lost 2 bases and 1 base respectively, with 11 bases between them. The CDR3 consists of 15 residues. CDR1 is MGHDK and CDR2 is SYGVNS in the germline V gene.

This clone was observed a few times. Compared with germline, one end of the junction differs, possibly owing to a read error. The chain combines TRBV15 with TRBJ1-3; D may be TRBD1 (5 bases). The CDR3 runs 12 residues. The V gene's germline CDR1 is LNHNV and CDR2 YYDKDF (reference sequence). Here the CDR3 DNA reads TGTGCCACCAGCTTGGGGGGAGGCCTGCCAAATTTT. This codes for CATSLGGGLPNF.

The V and J genes are TRBV4-3 and TRBJ1-2; 9 bases are a match to TRBD1. V was pared by 3 bases and J by 5 bases, with 1 base of the junction left unmatched. Germline V gene sequence: CDR1 LGHNA, CDR2 YSLEER. CDR3 length equals 13 residues. CDR3 sequence reads: CASSHGTGYGYTF. In DNA, the CDR3 is TGCGCCAGCAGCCACGGGACAGGGTATGGCTACACCTTC.

The chain carries TRBV25-1 and TRBJ2-1; tentatively, D is TRBD1 (5 bases). The CDR3 totals 13 residues. CDR1 and CDR2 (germline): MGHDK, SYGVNS. V was trimmed by 6 bases and J by 7 bases, leaving 13 bases between them. CDR3: CASSANKGNEQFF. The CDR3 DNA is TGTGCCAGCAGCGCGAATAAGGGGAATGAGCAGTTCTTC.

J is TRBJ1-2 and V is TRBV19, with no clear D. The CDR3 length is 17 residues. In germline, CDR1 is LNHDA, CDR2 SQIVND (reference sequence). The V and J ends lost 7 bases and 6 bases respectively, with 27 bases between them. CDR3 DNA: TGTGCCAGTACTCTCCTCGGCAGCCCCTCTAAGCTGAATGGCTACACCTTC. Its protein is CASTLLGSPSKLNGYTF.

The rearrangement joins TRBV4-1 to TRBJ2-7; the D is unclear. Deletions cut 0 bases from V and 5 bases from J, with 11 bases between. The germline gives CDR1 MGHRA, CDR2 YSYEKL. This CDR3 comprises 14 residues. The CDR3 DNA reads TGCGCCAGCAGCCAAGAAGGAGTCGTGGACGAGCAGTACTTC. It translates to CASSQEGVVDEQYF.

This sequence joins TRBV10-3 and TRBJ1-3; D is unresolved. V gave up 8 bases and J gave up 5 bases, with 13 bases separating them. Germline lookup yields CDR1 ENHRY and CDR2 SYGVKD. The CDR3 covers 13 residues. CDR3 protein: CAIAQQDRNTIYF. For the CDR3, the DNA is TGTGCCATCGCCCAGCAGGACCGAAACACCATATATTTT.

This chain uses TRBV29-1 with TRBJ2-5, with TRBD1 matching over 8 bases. The CDR3 covers 15 residues. The V and J ends lost 6 bases and 1 base, in that order; junction bases with no gene match: 10. Germline V gene data show CDR1 as SQVTM and CDR2 as ANQGSEA. The CDR3 reads CSVTRNGQGQETQYF. CDR3 nucleotide sequence: TGCAGCGTGACTCGTAACGGACAGGGCCAAGAGACCCAGTACTTC. The full variable domain, its missing parts supplied by reference TRBV29-1 and TRBJ2-5, is SAVISQKPSRDICQRGTSLTIQCQVDSQVTMMFWYRQQPGQSLTLIATANQGSEATYESGFVIDKFPISRPNLTFSTLTVSNMSPEDSSIYLCSVTRNGQGQETQYFGPGTRLLVL.

J is TRBJ1-1 and V is TRBV5-5; no clear D. Germline CDR1 SGHKS, CDR2 YYEKEE (reference sequence). V was shortened by 0 bases and J by 6 bases, with 12 bases between the two germline ends. The CDR3 covers 14 residues. The CDR3 bases are TGTGCCAGCAGCTTGGCCGGCAATTTTCCTGAAGCTTTCTTT. Its translation: CASSLAGNFPEAFF.

The chain is built from TRBV5-1 and TRBJ1-4; D not resolved. The CDR3 runs 14 residues. CDR1 is SGHRS, CDR2 YFSETQ, per germline. With 7 bases removed from V and 2 bases from J, the gap between germline ends came to 12 bases. The CDR3 DNA is TGCGCCAGCCGTGGCTGGGGTACTAATGAAAAACTGTTTTTT. The encoded protein is CASRGWGTNEKLFF.

V and J are TRBV5-1 and TRBJ2-5; D ambiguous. The CDR3 is made up of 15 amino acids. Germline V gene data show CDR1 as SGHRS and CDR2 as YFSETQ. V was shortened by 1 base and J by 2 bases, with 12 bases between the two germline ends. CDR3 bases: TGCGCCAGCAGCTTGCAAGGGTATGGTCAAGAGACCCAGTACTTC. Translated: CASSLQGYGQETQYF.

A note on this clone: An end of the junction differs from the germline gene, which may be a read error. Other DNA sequences within the sample encode an identical CDR3. This chain uses TRBV18 with TRBJ1-5; 9 bases map to TRBD1. The V gene's germline CDR1 is KGHSH and CDR2 LQKENI. The CDR3 extends over 15 amino acids. The CDR3 loop is CASSPDRGGNQPQHF. The CDR3 DNA is TGCGCCAGCTCACCGGACAGGGGAGGCAATCAGCCCCAGCATTTT.

The chain is built from TRBV5-6 and TRBJ1-5; D not certain. Germline CDR1 is SGHDT and CDR2 is YYEEEE. This CDR3 is 16 amino acids long. Between the trimmed V and J ends, which lost 0 bases and 1 base, there was a span of 11 bases. CDR3 amino acids: CASSLAEGSSNQPQHF. The CDR3 coding sequence is TGTGCCAGCAGCTTGGCCGAGGGTAGCAGCAATCAGCCCCAGCATTTT.

CDR3 loop: CASSVGSSGGEETQYF. In nucleotides, the CDR3 is TGTGCCAGCAGCGTAGGGAGTAGCGGGGGTGAAGAGACCCAGTACTTC. This rearrangement joins TRBV9 to TRBJ2-5; 9 bases agree with TRBD2. CDR1 SGDLS and CDR2 YYNGEE come from the germline V gene. Unmatched junction bases numbered 6, after V lost 0 bases and J lost 3 bases. The CDR3 has 16 amino acids.

The chain employs TRBV7-2 and TRBJ2-1, with D perhaps matching TRBD1 or TRBD2 (5 bases each). Germline V gene sequence: CDR1 SGHTA, CDR2 FQGNSA. The CDR3 runs 15 residues. The CDR3 region is CASGPEGLSYNEQFF. The CDR3 region has the DNA TGTGCTTCGGGGCCGGAAGGACTCTCCTACAATGAGCAGTTCTTC.

The rearrangement links TRBV4-3 to TRBJ2-3; D assignment may be TRBD1 or TRBD2 (6 bases each). Germline V gene lookup returns CDR1 LGHNA and CDR2 YSLEER. This CDR3 region has 15 residues. Trimming took off 0 bases at V and 5 bases at J, with 12 bases between the two ends. CDR3 bases: TGCGCCAGCAGCCAAGATTATCGGGGGCAAGATACGCAGTATTTT. Protein: CASSQDYRGQDTQYF.